A single sample is the source of the 27 T cell receptor beta chains below, sequenced in a study of T cells in tuberculosis. The protocol was immunoSEQ multiplex PCR, while the TCRdb copy is restricted to in-frame clones and leaves out a portion. The sample shows about 30,000 clones, just over 90% of them seen only once. As for time point: new active TB diagnosis, blood taken before or within 7 days of starting treatment. The sequences come from PBMCs, collected at tuberculosis diagnosis. These receptors were obtained from an adult with tuberculosis.

V and J are TRBV4-3 and TRBJ1-2, with 7 bases lining up with TRBD1. This CDR3 has 15 amino acids. CDR1 and CDR2 (germline): LGHNA, YSLEER. Trimming at V came to 4 bases and at J to 6 bases, leaving 11 bases not matched to a gene. In DNA form, the CDR3 reads TGCGCCAGCAGCCGGAGCACCGGGACAGCAAATGGCTACACCTTC. Amino acid sequence: CASSRSTGTANGYTF.

The chain uses TRBV19 and TRBJ2-7, with 7 bases lining up with TRBD2. Germline CDR1 is LNHDA and CDR2 is SQIVND (reference sequence). CDR3 length equals 15 residues. J was trimmed by 2 bases and V by 5 bases; bases with no gene match: 9. The CDR3 region is CASSPAARGAYEQYF. The CDR3 DNA sequence: TGTGCCAGTAGTCCCGCGGCACGGGGGGCCTACGAGCAGTACTTC.

The chain uses TRBV11-3 and TRBJ1-1; perhaps TRBD1 as D (6 bases). V lost 5 bases and J 1 base, leaving 11 bases between the germline ends. This CDR3 has 14 amino acids. CDR1 SGHNT and CDR2 YENEEA come from the germline V gene. CDR3 in amino acids: CASSRETGNTEAFF. The CDR3 DNA reads TGTGCCAGCAGCAGAGAGACAGGGAACACTGAAGCTTTCTTT.

The chain links TRBV2 to TRBJ1-1; 9 nucleotides align to TRBD1. This CDR3 spans 15 amino acids. V was pared by 11 bases and J by 0 bases, with 10 bases of the junction left unmatched. Germline V gene data show CDR1 as SNHLY and CDR2 as FYNNEI. CDR3 region: CALPGQGILNTEAFF. The CDR3 DNA sequence: TGTGCCTTACCGGGACAGGGAATCCTGAACACTGAAGCTTTCTTT.

V is TRBV30 and J is TRBJ2-2, with TRBD1 matching over 8 bases. J was trimmed by 6 bases and V by 2 bases; bases with no gene match: 14. The length of the CDR3 is 17 residues. CDR1 is GTSNPN, CDR2 SVGIG, per germline (reference sequence). The CDR3 DNA follows: TGTGCCTGGAGTTCACAACCCGGGACAGGCCATCCCGGGGAGCTGTTTTTT. Protein product: CAWSSQPGTGHPGELFF. The whole variable domain, filled in from reference TRBV30 and TRBJ2-2, reads SQTIHQWPATLVQPVGSPLSLECTVEGTSNPNLYWYRQAAGRGLQLLFYSVGIGQISSEVPQNLSASRPQDRQFILSSKKLLLSDSGFYLCAWSSQPGTGHPGELFFGEGSRLTVL.

This chain links TRBV6-1 with TRBJ1-5, with D hard to call. In germline, CDR1 is MNHNS, CDR2 SASEGT. This CDR3 contains 14 residues. V gave up 7 bases and J gave up 1 base, with 11 bases separating them. The CDR3 coding sequence is TGTGCCAGCAAGATAGTGGTAAGCAATCAGCCCCAGCATTTT. It yields the protein CASKIVVSNQPQHF.

The J gene is TRBJ2-7, the V gene TRBV19; TRBD2 might be the D (6 bases). V lost 8 bases and J 7 bases, leaving 18 bases between the germline ends. Germline values: CDR1 LNHDA, CDR2 SQIVND (reference sequence). CDR3 length: 13 amino acids. The CDR3 sequence: CASRGNSGWEQYF. DNA for the CDR3: TGTGCCAGTCGGGGGAACAGCGGGTGGGAGCAGTACTTC. The variable domain in full, with the rest retrieved from reference TRBV19 and TRBJ2-7, is DGGITQSPKYLFRKEGQNVTLSCEQNLNHDAMYWYRQDPGQGLRLIYYSQIVNDFQKGDIAEGYSVSREKKESFPLTVTSAQKNPTAFYLCASRGNSGWEQYFGPGTRLTVT.

The genes are TRBV6-6 and TRBJ2-2; 8 nucleotides match TRBD2. Germline lookup yields CDR1 MNHNY and CDR2 SVGAGI (reference sequence). The CDR3 spans 14 residues. V lost 7 bases to trimming and J lost 6 bases; unmatched junction nucleotides: 7. CDR3 region: CASTTGGAPGELFF. The CDR3 DNA reads as TGTGCCAGCACCACGGGGGGGGCGCCCGGGGAGCTGTTTTTT.

The chain is built from TRBV20-1 and TRBJ2-1; D is ambiguous. Germline V gives CDR1 DFQATT, CDR2 SNEGSKA (reference sequence). Trimming removed 0 bases from V and 8 bases from J, with 5 bases in between. The CDR3 runs to 11 residues. The CDR3 region has the DNA TGCAGTGCTAGAGATGGAGATGAGCAGTTCTTC. Protein: CSARDGDEQFF.

The genes are TRBV28 and TRBJ2-6; D is possibly TRBD2 (5 bases). V shed 5 bases and J shed 0 bases, with 8 bases lying between them. The CDR3 is 15 amino acids. CDR1 is MDHEN, CDR2 SYDVKM, per germline. CDR3 amino acids: CASSPDSSGANVLTF. In nucleotides, the CDR3 is TGTGCCAGCAGTCCGGACTCCTCTGGGGCCAACGTCCTGACTTTC.

The genes are TRBV4-1 and TRBJ1-1; D not resolved. The V end lost 2 bases, the J end lost 11 bases, and 15 bases lay between the germline ends. The CDR3 is 13 residues long. The germline CDR1 and CDR2 sequences are MGHRA and YSYEKL. CDR3 in amino acids: CASSQLGLLKAFF. The CDR3 nucleotides are TGCGCCAGCAGCCAACTAGGCCTCCTTAAGGCTTTCTTT.

The rearrangement joins TRBV18 to TRBJ2-3, with TRBD1 matching 7 bases. This CDR3 contains 16 residues. V lost 0 bases to trimming and J lost 4 bases; unmatched junction nucleotides: 7. CDR1 and CDR2 (germline): KGHSH, LQKENI. The CDR3 here is CASSPPGQNFADTQYF. CDR3 sequence (DNA): TGTGCCAGCTCACCACCGGGACAGAACTTCGCAGATACGCAGTATTTT.

The chain carries TRBV29-1 and TRBJ1-1; perhaps TRBD1 as D (5 bases). The CDR3 has 12 amino acids. Germline assignment: CDR1 SQVTM and CDR2 ANQGSEA. Trimming removed 8 bases from V and 4 bases from J, with 14 bases in between. CDR3 coding DNA: TGCAGCTCTTCCCTCGGGGGCACTGAAGCTTTCTTT. Translating gives CSSSLGGTEAFF.

The CDR3 region is CASSGAGARNSPLHF. The CDR3 DNA is TGTGCCAGCAGTGGGGCAGGGGCTAGGAATTCACCCCTCCACTTT. V and J are TRBV2 and TRBJ1-6, with a weak D call TRBD1 (6 bases). Germline V gene data show CDR1 as SNHLY and CDR2 as FYNNEI. The CDR3 runs 15 residues. Trimming removed 4 bases at V and 7 bases at J, with 14 bases between.

The chain combines TRBV4-3 with TRBJ2-7; 11 bases map to TRBD2. The ends lost 0 bases at V and 4 bases at J; junction bases unmatched: 5. The CDR3 is 16 residues long. In germline, CDR1 is LGHNA, CDR2 YSLEER. CDR3 amino acids: CASSQESLAGGYEQYF. CDR3 sequence (DNA): TGCGCCAGCAGCCAAGAGAGCCTAGCGGGGGGATACGAGCAGTACTTC.

V gene TRBV27 combines with J gene TRBJ2-1; 11 positions match TRBD1. Germline assignment: CDR1 MNHEY and CDR2 SMNVEV (reference sequence). CDR3 length: 18 residues. J lost 0 bases, V lost 5 bases, and 9 bases had no gene match. The chain's CDR3 is CASSPGTGGDSSYNEQFF. The DNA for the CDR3 is TGTGCCAGCAGTCCCGGGACAGGGGGTGATAGCTCCTACAATGAGCAGTTCTTC.

This chain uses TRBV30 with TRBJ1-5, with D possibly TRBD1 on 6 matching bases. Germline V gene lookup returns CDR1 GTSNPN and CDR2 SVGIG (reference sequence). The germline V and J ends were trimmed by 4 bases and 6 bases, with 22 bases remaining between them. This CDR3 contains 16 residues. The CDR3 here is CAWMESNRVSGQPQHF. DNA of the CDR3: TGTGCCTGGATGGAGTCAAACAGGGTGAGCGGTCAGCCCCAGCATTTT.

The chain uses TRBV23-1 and TRBJ2-7, with TRBD1 matching 10 bases. TRBV23-1 is an open reading frame whose function is uncertain. This CDR3 comprises 15 residues. The V segment lost 0 bases and the J segment 4 bases; nucleotides outside the gene matches: 3. For the CDR3, the DNA is TGCGCCAGCAGTCAATCTGCGGGACAGGGGTACGAGCAGTACTTC. This sequence encodes CASSQSAGQGYEQYF.

This clone was detected once. The chain carries TRBV2 and TRBJ2-3; 11 bases map to TRBD2. This CDR3 comprises 13 residues. The germline CDR1 and CDR2 sequences are SNHLY and FYNNEI. Trimming cost V 8 bases and J 5 bases; bases outside gene matches: 3. This CDR3 reads CASLLAGVDTQYF. The CDR3 nucleotides read TGTGCCAGCCTACTAGCGGGGGTAGATACGCAGTATTTT.

This clone was observed a few times. J is TRBJ2-2 and V is TRBV2; 7 bases are a match to TRBD1. This CDR3 is built from 14 residues. With 4 bases clipped from V and 6 bases from J, the junction kept 5 bases outside the gene matches. The germline V gene has CDR1 SNHLY and CDR2 FYNNEI. For the CDR3, the DNA is TGTGCCAGCAGTGGAGACAGGGTGGCCGGGGAGCTGTTTTTT. Protein product: CASSGDRVAGELFF.

The table lists this clone with a count of one. The chain uses TRBV5-8 and TRBJ2-1; 11 nucleotides match TRBD2. The germline CDR1 and CDR2 sequences are SGHTS and YDEGEE. This CDR3 has 15 amino acids. V lost 4 bases, J lost 8 bases, and 8 bases stayed unmatched. The CDR3 loop reads CASSPTSGVNDEQFF. In DNA form, the CDR3 reads TGTGCCAGCAGCCCGACTAGCGGGGTTAACGATGAGCAGTTCTTC. The full variable domain, rest sourced from reference TRBV5-8 and TRBJ2-1, is EAGVTQSPTHLIKTRGQQATLRCSPISGHTSVYWYQQALGLGLQFLLWYDEGEERNRGNFPPRFSGRQFPNYSSELNVNALELEDSALYLCASSPTSGVNDEQFFGPGTRLTVL.

This rearrangement joins TRBV7-8 to TRBJ1-4; D gene unclear. Germline loops: CDR1 SGHVS, CDR2 FQNEAQ. V was cut by 1 base and J by 0 bases, with 9 bases left in between. There are 16 residues in the CDR3. CDR3 residues: CASSLGGGATNEKLFF. CDR3 nucleotide sequence: TGTGCCAGCAGCTTAGGGGGAGGAGCAACTAATGAAAAACTGTTTTTT. The full variable domain, with the rest looked up from reference TRBV7-8 and TRBJ1-4, is GAGVSQSPRYKVAKRGQDVALRCDPISGHVSLFWYQQALGQGPEFLTYFQNEAQLDKSGLPSDRFFAERPEGSVSTLKIQRTQQEDSAVYLCASSLGGGATNEKLFFGSGTQLSVL.

The V call is TRBV6-5, the J call TRBJ1-2; 7 bases match TRBD1. Germline V gene data show CDR1 as MNHEY and CDR2 as SVGAGI. The CDR3 contains 15 residues. Trimming took 0 bases from V and 4 from J; bases not matched to a gene: 5. The CDR3 nucleotides read TGTGCCAGCAGTTACTCAACAGGGGAACCCTATGGCTACACCTTC. The encoded protein is CASSYSTGEPYGYTF.

The chain employs TRBV7-3 and TRBJ1-1; D possibly corresponds to TRBD1 (5 bases). This CDR3 is 15 amino acids long. The V end was cut by 6 bases, the J end by 6 bases, with 20 bases between. Germline V gives CDR1 SGHTA, CDR2 FQGTGA. DNA for the CDR3: TGTGCCAGCAGTCCTGGACTGGCAGGAGGGGCTGAAGCTTTCTTT. Translating it yields CASSPGLAGGAEAFF.

This chain joins TRBV30 and TRBJ1-1; the D gene is possibly TRBD1 (5 bases). Per germline, CDR1 GTSNPN and CDR2 SVGIG (reference sequence). The CDR3 is 16 amino acids. V was cut by 3 bases and J by 8 bases, with 25 bases left in between. The CDR3 spells CAWSQGRRQTAAEAFF. CDR3 DNA sequence: TGTGCCTGGAGCCAGGGCAGGCGACAGACCGCTGCCGAAGCTTTCTTT. The variable domain in full, completed from reference TRBV30 and TRBJ1-1, reads SQTIHQWPATLVQPVGSPLSLECTVEGTSNPNLYWYRQAAGRGLQLLFYSVGIGQISSEVPQNLSASRPQDRQFILSSKKLLLSDSGFYLCAWSQGRRQTAAEAFFGQGTRLTVV.

V is TRBV13 and J is TRBJ2-3; 7 nucleotides line up with TRBD2. The CDR3 length is 18 residues. Germline V CDR1 and CDR2: PRHDT, FYEKMQ (reference sequence). J was trimmed by 0 bases and V by 5 bases; bases with no gene match: 14. This CDR3 is CASSHPPGLAASTDTQYF. The DNA of the CDR3 is TGTGCCAGCAGCCACCCCCCGGGGCTAGCGGCTAGCACAGATACGCAGTATTTT.

The V gene is TRBV2, the J gene TRBJ2-2; TRBD1 agrees at 7 bases. Trimming at V came to 2 bases and at J to 0 bases, leaving 6 bases not matched to a gene. CDR1 and CDR2 (germline): SNHLY, FYNNEI. The CDR3 length is 17 residues. CDR3 sequence: CASSETLDRANTGELFF. CDR3 in DNA: TGTGCCAGCAGTGAAACTCTCGACAGGGCGAACACCGGGGAGCTGTTTTTT.